This T cell receptor beta chain was captured in a study of human T cells and chemical hapten exposure. The study, taken as a whole, reports: More PT1 expanded TCRs went with higher patch test scores. Expanded TCRs created a significantly greater count of big CDR3 similarity clusters than controls did. Sensitizing with DPC caused no change in TCRs above 1 in 1000 frequency.

This clonotype was recorded at least ten times. Its antigen is as yet unknown. At one end, the junction sequence differs from germline, possibly due to a read error. From the RACE reads, TCRdb called clonotypes with MiXCR, one entry per CDR3 protein. Among roughly 120,000 distinct CDR3 sequences listed, approximately 8.8% were seen once. From germline, CDR1 is SSHAT and CDR2 FNYEAQ (reference sequence). The CDR3 totals 13 residues. The time point is: patch test 2, 6 weeks after DPC sensitization. Treatment reported: therapeutic diphenylcyclopropenone sensitization with weekly scalp DPC. The sequence was collected from a woman aged 40-49 years with alopecia areata. Some clones in this sample may be carry-over from other donors' samples. The specimen comprised whole blood, sampled in connection with sensitization to the hapten diphenylcyclopropenone (DPC). The genes are TRBV7-7 and TRBJ2-1; D might be TRBD1 (6 bases). This chain's CDR3 is CASSLGTRNEQFF. CDR3 coding DNA: TGTGCTAGCAGCCTCGGGACACGTAATGAGCAGTTCTTC.